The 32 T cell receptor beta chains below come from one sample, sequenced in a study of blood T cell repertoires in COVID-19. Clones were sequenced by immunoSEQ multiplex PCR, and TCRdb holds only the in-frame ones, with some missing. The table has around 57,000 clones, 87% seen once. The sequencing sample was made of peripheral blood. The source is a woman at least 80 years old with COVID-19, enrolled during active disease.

CDR3: CASSLNGAGGGQGGYTF. In DNA, the CDR3 is TGTGCCAGCAGCTTGAATGGGGCAGGGGGCGGCCAGGGGGGCTACACCTTC. The chain recombines TRBV5-4 with TRBJ1-2; 8 bases agree with TRBD1. Germline V gives CDR1 SGHNT, CDR2 YYREEE (reference sequence). Losses at the gene ends were 1 base for V and 8 bases for J; bases not matched to a gene: 16. The CDR3 contains 17 residues.

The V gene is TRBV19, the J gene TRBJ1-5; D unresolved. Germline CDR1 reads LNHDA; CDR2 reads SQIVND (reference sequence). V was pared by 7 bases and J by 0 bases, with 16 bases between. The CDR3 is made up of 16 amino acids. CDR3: CASTGNSDYSNQPQHF. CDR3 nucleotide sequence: TGTGCCAGTACCGGGAATTCAGATTATAGCAATCAGCCCCAGCATTTT.

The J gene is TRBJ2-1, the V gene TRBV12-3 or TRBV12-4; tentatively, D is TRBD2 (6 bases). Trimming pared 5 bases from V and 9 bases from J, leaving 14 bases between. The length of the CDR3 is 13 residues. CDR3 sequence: CASSGGAVGEQFF. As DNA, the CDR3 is TGTGCCAGCAGTGGCGGGGCTGTTGGTGAGCAGTTCTTC.

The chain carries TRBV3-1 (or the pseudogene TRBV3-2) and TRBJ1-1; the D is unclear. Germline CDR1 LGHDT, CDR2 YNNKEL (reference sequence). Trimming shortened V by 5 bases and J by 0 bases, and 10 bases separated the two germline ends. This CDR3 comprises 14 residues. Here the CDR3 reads CASSYTGMNTEAFF. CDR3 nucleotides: TGTGCCAGCAGCTATACGGGGATGAACACTGAAGCTTTCTTT.

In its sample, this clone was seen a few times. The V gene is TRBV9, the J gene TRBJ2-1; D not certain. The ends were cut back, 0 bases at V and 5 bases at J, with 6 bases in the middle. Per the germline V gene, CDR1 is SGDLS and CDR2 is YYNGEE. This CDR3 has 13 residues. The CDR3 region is CASSVEQHNEQFF. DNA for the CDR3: TGTGCCAGCAGCGTAGAACAGCACAATGAGCAGTTCTTC.

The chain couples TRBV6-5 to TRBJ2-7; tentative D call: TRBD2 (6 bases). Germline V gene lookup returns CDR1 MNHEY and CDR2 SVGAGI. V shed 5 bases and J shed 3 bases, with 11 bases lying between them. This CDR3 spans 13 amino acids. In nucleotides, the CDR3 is TGTGCCAGCAGTCCGGGAGCCTTCTACGAGCAGTACTTC. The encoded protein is CASSPGAFYEQYF.

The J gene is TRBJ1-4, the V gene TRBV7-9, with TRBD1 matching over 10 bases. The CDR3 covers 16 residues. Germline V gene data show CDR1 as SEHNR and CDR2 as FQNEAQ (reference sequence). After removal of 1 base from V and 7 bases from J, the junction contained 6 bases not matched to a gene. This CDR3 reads CASSLETGGASEKLFF. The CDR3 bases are TGTGCCAGCAGCTTAGAGACAGGGGGCGCTTCTGAAAAACTGTTTTTT.

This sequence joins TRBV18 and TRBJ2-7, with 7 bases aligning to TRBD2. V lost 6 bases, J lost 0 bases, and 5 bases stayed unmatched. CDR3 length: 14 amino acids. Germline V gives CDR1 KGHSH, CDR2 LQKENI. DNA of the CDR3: TGTGCCAGCTCTCTGGGGGGGAGCTCCTACGAGCAGTACTTC. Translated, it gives CASSLGGSSYEQYF.

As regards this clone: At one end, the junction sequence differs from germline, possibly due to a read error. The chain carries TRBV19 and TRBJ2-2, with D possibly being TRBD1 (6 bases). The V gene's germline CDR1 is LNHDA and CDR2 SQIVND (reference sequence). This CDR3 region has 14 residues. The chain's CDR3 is CASSTTGNAGELFF. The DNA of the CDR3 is TGTGCCAGTAGTACCACAGGGAACGCCGGGGAGCTGTTTTTT.

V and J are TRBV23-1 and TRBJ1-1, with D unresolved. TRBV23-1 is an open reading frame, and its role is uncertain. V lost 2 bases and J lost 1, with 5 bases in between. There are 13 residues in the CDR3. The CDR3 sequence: CASSQRENTEAFF. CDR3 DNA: TGCGCCAGCAGTCAACGGGAGAACACTGAAGCTTTCTTT.

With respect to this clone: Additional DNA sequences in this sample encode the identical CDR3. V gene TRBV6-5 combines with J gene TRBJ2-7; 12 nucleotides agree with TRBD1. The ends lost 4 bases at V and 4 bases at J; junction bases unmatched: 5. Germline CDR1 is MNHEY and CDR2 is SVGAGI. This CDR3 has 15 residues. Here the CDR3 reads CASSSPGQGAYEQYF. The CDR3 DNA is TGTGCCAGCAGTTCACCGGGACAGGGGGCATACGAGCAGTACTTC.

The CDR3, as DNA: TGTGCCAGCAGCCCCCGCTCGGGACAATCCTATAATTCACCCCTCCACTTT. This codes for CASSPRSGQSYNSPLHF. This chain connects TRBV7-3 to TRBJ1-6; D may be TRBD1 (6 bases). Germline V lookup: CDR1 SGHTA, CDR2 FQGTGA. The CDR3 has 17 amino acids. With 5 bases removed from V and 1 base from J, the gap between germline ends came to 15 bases.

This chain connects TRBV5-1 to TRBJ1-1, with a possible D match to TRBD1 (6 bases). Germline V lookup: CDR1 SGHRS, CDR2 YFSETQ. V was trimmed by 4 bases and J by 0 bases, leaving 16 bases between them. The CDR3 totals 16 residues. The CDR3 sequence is CASSPLSGGLNTEAFF. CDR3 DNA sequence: TGCGCCAGCAGCCCTCTGTCTGGGGGCTTGAACACTGAAGCTTTCTTT.

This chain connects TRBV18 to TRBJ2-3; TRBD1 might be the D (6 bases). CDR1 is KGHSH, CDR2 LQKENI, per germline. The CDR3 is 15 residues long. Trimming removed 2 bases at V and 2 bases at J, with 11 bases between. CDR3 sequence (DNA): TGTGCCAGCTCACCAAGACAGGTCAACACAGATACGCAGTATTTT. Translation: CASSPRQVNTDTQYF.

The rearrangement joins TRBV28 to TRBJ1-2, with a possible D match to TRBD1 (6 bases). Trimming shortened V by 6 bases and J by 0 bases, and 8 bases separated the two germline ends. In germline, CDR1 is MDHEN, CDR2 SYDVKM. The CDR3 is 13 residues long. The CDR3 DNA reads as TGTGCCAGCAGGGACAGCACTAACTATGGCTACACCTTC. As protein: CASRDSTNYGYTF.

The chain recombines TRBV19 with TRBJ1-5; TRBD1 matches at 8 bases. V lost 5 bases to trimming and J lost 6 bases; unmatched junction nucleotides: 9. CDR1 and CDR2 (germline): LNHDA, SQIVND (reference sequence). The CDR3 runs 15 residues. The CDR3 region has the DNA TGTGCCAGTAGTGCCGGACAGGGAGCGCGTCAGCCCCAGCATTTT. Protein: CASSAGQGARQPQHF.

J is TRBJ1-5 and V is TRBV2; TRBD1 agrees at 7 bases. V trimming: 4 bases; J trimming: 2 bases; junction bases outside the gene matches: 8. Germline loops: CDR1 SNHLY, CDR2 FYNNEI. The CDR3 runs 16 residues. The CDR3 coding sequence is TGTGCCAGCAGTGCAGGAATCGGACAGGGCAATCAGCCCCAGCATTTT. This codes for CASSAGIGQGNQPQHF.

This CDR3 reads CASSLGRTGELFF. The CDR3 DNA reads TGTGCCAGCAGCCTGGGGCGAACCGGGGAGCTGTTTTTT. This chain joins TRBV3-1 (or the pseudogene TRBV3-2) and TRBJ2-2, with D perhaps matching TRBD1 (5 bases). The CDR3 contains 13 residues. Germline V CDR1 and CDR2: LGHDT, YNNKEL (reference sequence). V lost 4 bases, J lost 5 bases, and 8 bases lay in between.

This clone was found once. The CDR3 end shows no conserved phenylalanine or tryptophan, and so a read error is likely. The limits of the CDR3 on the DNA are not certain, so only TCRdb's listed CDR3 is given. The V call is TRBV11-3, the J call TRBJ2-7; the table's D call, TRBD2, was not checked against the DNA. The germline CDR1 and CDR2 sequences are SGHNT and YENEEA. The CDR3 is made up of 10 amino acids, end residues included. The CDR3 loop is CATHRSGSEI.

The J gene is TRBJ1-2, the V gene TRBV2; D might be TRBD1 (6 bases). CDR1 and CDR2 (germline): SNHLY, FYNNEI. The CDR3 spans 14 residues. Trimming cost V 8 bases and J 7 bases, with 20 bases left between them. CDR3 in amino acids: CASGRGFPGGGYTF. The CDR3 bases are TGTGCCAGCGGGAGGGGGTTCCCGGGGGGTGGCTACACCTTC.

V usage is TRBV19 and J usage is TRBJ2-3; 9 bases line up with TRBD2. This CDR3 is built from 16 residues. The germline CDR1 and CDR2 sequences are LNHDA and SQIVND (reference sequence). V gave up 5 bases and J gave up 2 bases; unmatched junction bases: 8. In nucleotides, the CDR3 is TGTGCCAGTAGTGGATTAGCGGGGGATATCACAGATACGCAGTATTTT. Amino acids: CASSGLAGDITDTQYF.

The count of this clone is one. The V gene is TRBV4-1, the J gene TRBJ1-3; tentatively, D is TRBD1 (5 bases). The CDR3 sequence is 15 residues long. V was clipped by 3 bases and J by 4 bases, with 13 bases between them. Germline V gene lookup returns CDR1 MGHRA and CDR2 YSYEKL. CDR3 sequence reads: CASSHPGLGGNTIYF. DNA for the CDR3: TGCGCCAGCAGCCACCCAGGGCTTGGAGGAAACACCATATATTTT.

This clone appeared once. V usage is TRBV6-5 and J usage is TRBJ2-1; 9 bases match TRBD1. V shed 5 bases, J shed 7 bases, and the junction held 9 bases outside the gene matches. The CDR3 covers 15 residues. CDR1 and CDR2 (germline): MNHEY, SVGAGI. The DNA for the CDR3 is TGTGCCAGCAGTCCGAGGGGGGACAGGGTTAATGAGCAGTTCTTC. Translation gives CASSPRGDRVNEQFF.

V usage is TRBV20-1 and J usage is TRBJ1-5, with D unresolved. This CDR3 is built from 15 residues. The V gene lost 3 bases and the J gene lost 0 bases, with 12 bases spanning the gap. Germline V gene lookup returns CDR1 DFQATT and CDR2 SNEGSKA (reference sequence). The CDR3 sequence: CSASPDLGSNQPQHF. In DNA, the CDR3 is TGCAGTGCTAGTCCCGATCTAGGTAGCAATCAGCCCCAGCATTTT.

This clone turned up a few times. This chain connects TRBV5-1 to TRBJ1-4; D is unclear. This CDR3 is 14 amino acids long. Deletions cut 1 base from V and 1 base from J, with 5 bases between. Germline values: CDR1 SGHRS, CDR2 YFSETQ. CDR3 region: CASSLSGTNEKLFF. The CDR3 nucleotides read TGCGCCAGCAGCTTGTCGGGAACTAATGAAAAACTGTTTTTT. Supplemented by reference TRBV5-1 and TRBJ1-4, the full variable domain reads KAGVTQTPRYLIKTRGQQVTLSCSPISGHRSVSWYQQTPGQGLQFLFEYFSETQRNKGNFPGRFSGRQFSNSRSEMNVSTLELGDSALYLCASSLSGTNEKLFFGSGTQLSVL.

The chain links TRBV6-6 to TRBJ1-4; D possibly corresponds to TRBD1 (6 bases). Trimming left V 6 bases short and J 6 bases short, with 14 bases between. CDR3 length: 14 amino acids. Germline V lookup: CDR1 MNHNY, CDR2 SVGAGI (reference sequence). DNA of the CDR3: TGTGCCAGCAGCCCAGGGGTCCTTGATGAAAAACTGTTTTTT. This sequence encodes CASSPGVLDEKLFF.

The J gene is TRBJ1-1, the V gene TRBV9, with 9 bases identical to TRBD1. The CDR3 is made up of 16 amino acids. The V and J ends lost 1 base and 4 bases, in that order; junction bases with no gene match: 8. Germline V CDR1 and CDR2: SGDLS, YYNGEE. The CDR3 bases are TGTGCCAGCAGCGTAAGAGGGGACAGGGTTCCCACTGAAGCTTTCTTT. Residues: CASSVRGDRVPTEAFF. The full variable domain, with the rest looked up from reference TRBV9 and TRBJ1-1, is DSGVTQTPKHLITATGQRVTLRCSPRSGDLSVYWYQQSLDQGLQFLIQYYNGEERAKGNILERFSAQQFPDLHSELNLSSLELGDSALYFCASSVRGDRVPTEAFFGQGTRLTVV.

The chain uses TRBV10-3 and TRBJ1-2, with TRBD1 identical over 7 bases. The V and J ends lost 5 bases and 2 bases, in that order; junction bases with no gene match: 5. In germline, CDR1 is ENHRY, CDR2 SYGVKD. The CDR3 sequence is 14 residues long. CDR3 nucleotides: TGTGCCATCAGTCCGACAGGGACCAACTATGGCTACACCTTC. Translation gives CAISPTGTNYGYTF.

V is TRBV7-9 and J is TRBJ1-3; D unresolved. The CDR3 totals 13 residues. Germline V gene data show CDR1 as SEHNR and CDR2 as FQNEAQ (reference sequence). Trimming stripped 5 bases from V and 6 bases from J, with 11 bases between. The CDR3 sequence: CASSQNSSNTIYF. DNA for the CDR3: TGTGCCAGCAGCCAAAACAGCTCAAACACCATATATTTT.

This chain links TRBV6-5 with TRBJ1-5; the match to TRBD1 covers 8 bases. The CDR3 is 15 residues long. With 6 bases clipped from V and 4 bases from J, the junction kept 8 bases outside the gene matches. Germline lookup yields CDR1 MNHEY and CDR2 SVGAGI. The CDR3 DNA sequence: TGTGCCAGCAGCCGTGGACAGGGTGGAAATCAGCCCCAGCATTTT. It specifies CASSRGQGGNQPQHF.

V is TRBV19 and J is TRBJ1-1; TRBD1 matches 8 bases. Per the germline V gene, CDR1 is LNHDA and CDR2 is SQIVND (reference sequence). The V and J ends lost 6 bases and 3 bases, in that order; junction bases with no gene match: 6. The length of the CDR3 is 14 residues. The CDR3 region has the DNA TGTGCCAGTAGCCGCAGGGGGCTCGACACTGAAGCTTTCTTT. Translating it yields CASSRRGLDTEAFF.

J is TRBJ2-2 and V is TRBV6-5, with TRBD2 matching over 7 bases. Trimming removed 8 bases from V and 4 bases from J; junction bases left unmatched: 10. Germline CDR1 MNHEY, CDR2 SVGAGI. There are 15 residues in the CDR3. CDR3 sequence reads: CASAPWGGGTGELFF. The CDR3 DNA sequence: TGTGCCAGCGCCCCGTGGGGGGGAGGCACCGGGGAGCTGTTTTTT.